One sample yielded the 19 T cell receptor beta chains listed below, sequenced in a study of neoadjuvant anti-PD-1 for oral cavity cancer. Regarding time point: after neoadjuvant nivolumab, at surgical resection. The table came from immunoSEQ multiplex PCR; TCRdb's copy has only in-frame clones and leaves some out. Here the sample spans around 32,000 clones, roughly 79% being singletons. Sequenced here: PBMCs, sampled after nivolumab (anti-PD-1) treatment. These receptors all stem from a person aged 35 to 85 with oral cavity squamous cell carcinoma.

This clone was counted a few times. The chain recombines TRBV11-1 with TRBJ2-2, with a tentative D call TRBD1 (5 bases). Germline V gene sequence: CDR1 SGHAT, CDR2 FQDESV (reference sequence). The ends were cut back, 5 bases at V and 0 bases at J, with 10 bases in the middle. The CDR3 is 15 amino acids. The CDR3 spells CASSTRQPNTGELFF. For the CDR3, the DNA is TGTGCCAGCAGCACCCGACAGCCGAACACCGGGGAGCTGTTTTTT. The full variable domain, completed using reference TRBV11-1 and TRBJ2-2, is EAEVAQSPRYKITEKSQAVAFWCDPISGHATLYWYRQILGQGPELLVQFQDESVVDDSQLPKDRFSAERLKGVDSTLKIQPAELGDSAMYLCASSTRQPNTGELFFGEGSRLTVL.

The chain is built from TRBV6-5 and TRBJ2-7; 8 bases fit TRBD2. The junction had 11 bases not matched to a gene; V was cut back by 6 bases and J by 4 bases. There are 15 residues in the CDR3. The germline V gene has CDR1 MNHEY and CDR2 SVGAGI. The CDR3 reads CASRPKRGGNYEQYF. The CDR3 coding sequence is TGTGCCAGCAGACCCAAACGGGGGGGAAATTACGAGCAGTACTTC.

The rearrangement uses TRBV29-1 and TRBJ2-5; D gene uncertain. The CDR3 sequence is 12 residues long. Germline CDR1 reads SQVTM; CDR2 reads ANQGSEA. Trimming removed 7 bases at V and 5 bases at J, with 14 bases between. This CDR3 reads CSAAHESETQYF. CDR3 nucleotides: TGCAGCGCCGCCCACGAGTCGGAGACCCAGTACTTC. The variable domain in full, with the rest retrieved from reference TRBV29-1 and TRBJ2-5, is SAVISQKPSRDICQRGTSLTIQCQVDSQVTMMFWYRQQPGQSLTLIATANQGSEATYESGFVIDKFPISRPNLTFSTLTVSNMSPEDSSIYLCSAAHESETQYFGPGTRLLVL.

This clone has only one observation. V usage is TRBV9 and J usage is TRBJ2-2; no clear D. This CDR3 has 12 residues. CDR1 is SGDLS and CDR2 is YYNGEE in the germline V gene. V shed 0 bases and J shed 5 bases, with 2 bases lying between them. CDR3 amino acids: CASSVVTGELFF. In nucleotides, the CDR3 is TGTGCCAGCAGCGTAGTTACCGGGGAGCTGTTTTTT.

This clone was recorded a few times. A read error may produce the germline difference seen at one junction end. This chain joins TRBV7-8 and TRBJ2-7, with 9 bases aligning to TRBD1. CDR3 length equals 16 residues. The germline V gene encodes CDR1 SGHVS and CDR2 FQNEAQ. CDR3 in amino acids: CASSLAQLTGGYEQYF. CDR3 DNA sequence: TGTGCCAGCAGCCTAGCCCAATTGACAGGGGGCTACGAGCAGTACTTC.

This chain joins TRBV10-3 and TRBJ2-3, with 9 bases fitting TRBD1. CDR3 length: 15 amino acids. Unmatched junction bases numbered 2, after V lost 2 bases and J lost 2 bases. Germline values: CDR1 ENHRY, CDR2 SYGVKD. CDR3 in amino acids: CAISEGQGFTDTQYF. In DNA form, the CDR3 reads TGTGCCATCAGTGAGGGACAGGGGTTCACAGATACGCAGTATTTT.

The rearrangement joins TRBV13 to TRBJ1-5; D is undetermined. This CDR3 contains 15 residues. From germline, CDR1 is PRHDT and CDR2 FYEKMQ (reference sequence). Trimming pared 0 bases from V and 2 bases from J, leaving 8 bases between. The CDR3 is CASSLGLRGNQPQHF. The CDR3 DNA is TGTGCCAGCAGCTTAGGCCTACGGGGCAATCAGCCCCAGCATTTT.

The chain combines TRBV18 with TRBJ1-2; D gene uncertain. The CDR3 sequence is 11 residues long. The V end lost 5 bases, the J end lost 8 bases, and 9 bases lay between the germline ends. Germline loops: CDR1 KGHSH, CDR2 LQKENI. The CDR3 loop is CASSSLEGYTF. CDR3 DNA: TGTGCCAGCTCAAGTCTAGAGGGCTACACCTTC.

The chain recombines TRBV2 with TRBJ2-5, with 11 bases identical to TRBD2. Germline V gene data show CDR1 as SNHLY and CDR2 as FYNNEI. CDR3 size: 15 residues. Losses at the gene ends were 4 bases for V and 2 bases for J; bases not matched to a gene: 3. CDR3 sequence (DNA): TGTGCCAGCAGTGTACTAGCGGGGGTACAAGAGACCCAGTACTTC. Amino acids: CASSVLAGVQETQYF.

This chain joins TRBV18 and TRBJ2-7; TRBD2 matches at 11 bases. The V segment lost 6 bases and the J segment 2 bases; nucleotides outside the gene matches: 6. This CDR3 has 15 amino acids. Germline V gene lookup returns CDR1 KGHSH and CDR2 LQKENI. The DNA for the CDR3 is TGTGCCAGCTCCGCCTTAGCGGGGGGGACCTACGAGCAGTACTTC. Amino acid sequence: CASSALAGGTYEQYF.

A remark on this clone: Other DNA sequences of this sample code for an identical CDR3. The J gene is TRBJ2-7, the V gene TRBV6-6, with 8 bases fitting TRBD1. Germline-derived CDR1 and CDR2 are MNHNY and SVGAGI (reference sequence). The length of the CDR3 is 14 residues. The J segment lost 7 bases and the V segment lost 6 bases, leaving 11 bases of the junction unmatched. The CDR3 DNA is TGTGCCAGCAGCCAGGGGCAGGGGGCCAATGAGCAGTACTTC. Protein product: CASSQGQGANEQYF.

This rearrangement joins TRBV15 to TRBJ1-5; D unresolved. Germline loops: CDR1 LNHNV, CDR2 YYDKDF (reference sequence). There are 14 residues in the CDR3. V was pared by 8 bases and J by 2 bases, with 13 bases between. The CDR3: CATGRPGGNQPQHF. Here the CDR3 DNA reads TGTGCCACCGGGCGCCCGGGCGGCAATCAGCCCCAGCATTTT.

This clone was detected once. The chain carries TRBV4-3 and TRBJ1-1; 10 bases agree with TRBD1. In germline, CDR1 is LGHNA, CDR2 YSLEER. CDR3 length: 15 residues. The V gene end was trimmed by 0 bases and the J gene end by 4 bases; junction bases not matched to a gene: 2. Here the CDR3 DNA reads TGCGCCAGCAGCCAAGATAGGACAGGGGGCACTGAAGCTTTCTTT. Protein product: CASSQDRTGGTEAFF.

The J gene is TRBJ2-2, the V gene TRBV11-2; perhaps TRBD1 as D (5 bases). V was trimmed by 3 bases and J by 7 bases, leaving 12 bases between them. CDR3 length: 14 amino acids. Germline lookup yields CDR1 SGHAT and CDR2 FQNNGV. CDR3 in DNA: TGTGCCAGCAGCTTCTCGGACAATCACGGGGAGCTGTTTTTT. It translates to CASSFSDNHGELFF.

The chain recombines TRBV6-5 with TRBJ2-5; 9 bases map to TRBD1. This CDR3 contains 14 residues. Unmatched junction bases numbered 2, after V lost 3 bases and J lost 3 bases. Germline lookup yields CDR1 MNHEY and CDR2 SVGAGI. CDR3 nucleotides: TGTGCCAGCAGTTATGGGGACAGGGAAGAGACCCAGTACTTC. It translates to CASSYGDREETQYF.

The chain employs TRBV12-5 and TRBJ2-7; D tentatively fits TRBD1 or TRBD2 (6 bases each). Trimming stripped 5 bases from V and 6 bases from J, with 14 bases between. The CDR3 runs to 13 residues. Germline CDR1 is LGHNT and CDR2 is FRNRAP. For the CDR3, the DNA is TGTGCTAGTGGTCGGGGGCTACGTTCCGAGCAGTACTTC. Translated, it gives CASGRGLRSEQYF.

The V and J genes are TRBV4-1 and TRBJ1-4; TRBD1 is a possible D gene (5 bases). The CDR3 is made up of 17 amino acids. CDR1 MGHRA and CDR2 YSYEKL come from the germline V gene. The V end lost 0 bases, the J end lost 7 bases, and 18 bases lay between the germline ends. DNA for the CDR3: TGCGCCAGCAGCCAAGATCGAGTCAGGGTCGGGAGTGAAAAACTGTTTTTT. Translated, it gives CASSQDRVRVGSEKLFF.

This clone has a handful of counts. CDR3 residues: CASSEGHTEAFF. CDR3 coding DNA: TGTGCCAGCAGTGAGGGGCACACTGAAGCTTTCTTT. The chain employs TRBV28 and TRBJ1-1; a possible D gene is TRBD1 (5 bases). The CDR3 consists of 12 residues. Germline V gives CDR1 MDHEN, CDR2 SYDVKM. Trimming stripped 5 bases from V and 3 bases from J, with 7 bases between.

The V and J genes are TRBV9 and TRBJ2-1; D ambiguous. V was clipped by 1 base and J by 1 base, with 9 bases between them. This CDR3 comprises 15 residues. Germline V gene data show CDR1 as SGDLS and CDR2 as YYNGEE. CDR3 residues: CASSVYGISYNEQFF. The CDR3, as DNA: TGTGCCAGCAGCGTATATGGGATTTCCTACAATGAGCAGTTCTTC.